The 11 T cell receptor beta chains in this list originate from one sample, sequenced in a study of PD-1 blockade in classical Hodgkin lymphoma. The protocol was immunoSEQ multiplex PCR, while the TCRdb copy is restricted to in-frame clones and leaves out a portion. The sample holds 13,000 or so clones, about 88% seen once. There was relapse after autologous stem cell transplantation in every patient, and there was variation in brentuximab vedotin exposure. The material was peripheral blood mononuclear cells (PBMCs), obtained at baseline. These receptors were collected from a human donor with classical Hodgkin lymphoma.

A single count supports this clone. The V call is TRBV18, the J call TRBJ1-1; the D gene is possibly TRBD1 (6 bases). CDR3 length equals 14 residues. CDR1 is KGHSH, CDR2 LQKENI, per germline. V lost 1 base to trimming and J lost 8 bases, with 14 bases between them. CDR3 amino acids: CASSPLQIQGEAFF. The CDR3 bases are TGTGCCAGCTCACCACTTCAGATACAGGGAGAAGCTTTCTTT. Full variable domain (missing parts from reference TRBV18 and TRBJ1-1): NAGVMQNPRHLVRRRGQEARLRCSPMKGHSHVYWYRQLPEEGLKFMVYLQKENIIDESGMPKERFSAEFPKEGPSILRIQQVVRGDSAAYFCASSPLQIQGEAFFGQGTRLTVV.

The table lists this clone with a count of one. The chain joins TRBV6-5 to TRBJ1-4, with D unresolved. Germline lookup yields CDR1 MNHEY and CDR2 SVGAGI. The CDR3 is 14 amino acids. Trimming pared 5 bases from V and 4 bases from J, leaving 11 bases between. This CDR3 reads CASSTTELNEKLFF. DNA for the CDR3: TGTGCCAGCAGTACAACAGAGCTTAATGAAAAACTGTTTTTT.

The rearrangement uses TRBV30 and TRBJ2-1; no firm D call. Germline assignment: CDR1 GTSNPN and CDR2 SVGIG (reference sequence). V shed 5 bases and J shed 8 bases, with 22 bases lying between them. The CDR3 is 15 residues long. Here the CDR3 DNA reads TGTGCCTGGGAGTTACGTGGGTTGGGCTGGGATGAGCAGTTCTTC. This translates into CAWELRGLGWDEQFF.

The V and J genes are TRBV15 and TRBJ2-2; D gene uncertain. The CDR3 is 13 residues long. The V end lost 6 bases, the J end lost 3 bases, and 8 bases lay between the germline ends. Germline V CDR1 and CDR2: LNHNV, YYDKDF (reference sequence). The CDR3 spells CATRFDHTGELFF. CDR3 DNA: TGTGCCACCAGATTCGACCACACCGGGGAGCTGTTTTTT. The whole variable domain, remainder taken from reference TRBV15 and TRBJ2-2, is DAMVIQNPRYQVTQFGKPVTLSCSQTLNHNVMYWYQQKSSQAPKLLFHYYDKDFNNEADTPDNFQSRRPNTSFCFLDIRSPGLGDTAMYLCATRFDHTGELFFGEGSRLTVL.

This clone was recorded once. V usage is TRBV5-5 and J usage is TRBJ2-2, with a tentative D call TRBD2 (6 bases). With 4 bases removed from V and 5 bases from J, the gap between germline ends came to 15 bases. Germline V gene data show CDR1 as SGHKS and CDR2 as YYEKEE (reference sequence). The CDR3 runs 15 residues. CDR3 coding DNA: TGTGCCAGCAGCCTCGCGGGACTCTTAACCGGGGAGCTGTTTTTT. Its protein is CASSLAGLLTGELFF.

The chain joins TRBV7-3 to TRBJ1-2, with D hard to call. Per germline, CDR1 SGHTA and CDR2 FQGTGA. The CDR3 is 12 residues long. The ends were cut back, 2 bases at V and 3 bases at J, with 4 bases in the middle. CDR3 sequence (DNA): TGTGCCAGCAGCTTAGCTGACTATGGCTACACCTTC. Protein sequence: CASSLADYGYTF.

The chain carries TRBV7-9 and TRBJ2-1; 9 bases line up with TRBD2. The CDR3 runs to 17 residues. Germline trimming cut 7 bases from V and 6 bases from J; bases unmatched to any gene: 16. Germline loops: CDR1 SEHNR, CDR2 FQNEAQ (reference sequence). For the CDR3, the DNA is TGTGCCAGCATCCCCCCGGCTAGCGGGATCCCCCTCAATGAGCAGTTCTTC. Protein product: CASIPPASGIPLNEQFF. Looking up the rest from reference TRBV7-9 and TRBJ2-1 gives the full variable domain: DTGVSQNPRHKITKRGQNVTFRCDPISEHNRLYWYRQTLGQGPEFLTYFQNEAQLEKSRLLSDRFSAERPKGSFSTLEIQRTEQGDSAMYLCASIPPASGIPLNEQFFGPGTRLTVL.

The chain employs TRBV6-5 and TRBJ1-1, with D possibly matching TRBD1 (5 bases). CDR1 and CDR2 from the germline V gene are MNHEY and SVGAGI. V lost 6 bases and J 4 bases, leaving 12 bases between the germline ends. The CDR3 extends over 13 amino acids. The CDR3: CASRRGRGTEAFF. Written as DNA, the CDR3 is TGTGCCAGCAGAAGGGGCCGGGGCACTGAAGCTTTCTTT.

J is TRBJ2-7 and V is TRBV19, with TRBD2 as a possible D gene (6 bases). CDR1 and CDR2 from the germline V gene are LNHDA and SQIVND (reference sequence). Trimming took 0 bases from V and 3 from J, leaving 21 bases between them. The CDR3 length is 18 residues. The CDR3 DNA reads TGTGCCAGTAGTATAGAGGGACCTGGTGATAGCGGTGGCTACGAGCAGTACTTC. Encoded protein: CASSIEGPGDSGGYEQYF.

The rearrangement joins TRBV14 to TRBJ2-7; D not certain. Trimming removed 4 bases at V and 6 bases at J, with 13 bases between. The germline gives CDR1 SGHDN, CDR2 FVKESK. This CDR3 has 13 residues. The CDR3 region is CASSPTSRVEQYF. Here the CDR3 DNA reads TGTGCCAGCAGCCCTACAAGTAGGGTCGAGCAGTACTTC. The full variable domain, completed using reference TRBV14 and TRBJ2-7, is EAGVTQFPSHSVIEKGQTVTLRCDPISGHDNLYWYRRVMGKEIKFLLHFVKESKQDESGMPNNRFLAERTGGTYSTLKVQPAELEDSGVYFCASSPTSRVEQYFGPGTRLTVT.

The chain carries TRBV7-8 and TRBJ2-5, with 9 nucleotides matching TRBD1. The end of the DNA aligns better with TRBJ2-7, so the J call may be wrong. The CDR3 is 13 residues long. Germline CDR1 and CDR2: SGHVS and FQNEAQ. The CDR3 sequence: CASSFGTGNEQYF. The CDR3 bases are TGTGCCAGCAGCTTCGGGACAGGGAACGAGCAGTACTTC.